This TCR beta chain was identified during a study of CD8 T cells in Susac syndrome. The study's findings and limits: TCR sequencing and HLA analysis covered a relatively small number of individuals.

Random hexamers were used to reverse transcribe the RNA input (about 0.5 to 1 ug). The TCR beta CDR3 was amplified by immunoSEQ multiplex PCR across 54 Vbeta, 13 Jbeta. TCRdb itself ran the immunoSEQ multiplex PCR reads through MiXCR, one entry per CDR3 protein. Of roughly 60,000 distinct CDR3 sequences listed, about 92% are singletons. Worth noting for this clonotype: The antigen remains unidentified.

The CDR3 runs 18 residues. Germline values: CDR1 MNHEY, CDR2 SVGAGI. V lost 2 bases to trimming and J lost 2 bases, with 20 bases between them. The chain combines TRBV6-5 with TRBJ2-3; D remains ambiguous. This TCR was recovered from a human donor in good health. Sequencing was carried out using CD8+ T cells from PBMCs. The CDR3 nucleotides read TGTGCCAGCAGTTACCTGGTGCCAGCACGAATACTCACAGATACGCAGTATTTT. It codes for CASSYLVPARILTDTQYF.